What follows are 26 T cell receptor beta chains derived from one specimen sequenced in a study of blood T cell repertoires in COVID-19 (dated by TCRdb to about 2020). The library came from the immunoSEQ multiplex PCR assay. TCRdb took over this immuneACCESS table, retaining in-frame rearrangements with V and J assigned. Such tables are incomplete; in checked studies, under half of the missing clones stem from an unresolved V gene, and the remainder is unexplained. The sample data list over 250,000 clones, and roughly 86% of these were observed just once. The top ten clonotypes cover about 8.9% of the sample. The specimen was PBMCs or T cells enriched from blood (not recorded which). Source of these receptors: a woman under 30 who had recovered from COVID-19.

In DNA form, the CDR3 reads TGCGCCAGCAGCTTCTCGGGGTCCGAGCAGTACTTC. This encodes CASSFSGSEQYF. This chain joins TRBV5-1 and TRBJ2-7; TRBD2 is a possible D gene (5 bases). From germline, CDR1 is SGHRS and CDR2 YFSETQ. With 2 bases removed from V and 6 bases from J, the gap between germline ends came to 9 bases. CDR3 size: 12 residues.

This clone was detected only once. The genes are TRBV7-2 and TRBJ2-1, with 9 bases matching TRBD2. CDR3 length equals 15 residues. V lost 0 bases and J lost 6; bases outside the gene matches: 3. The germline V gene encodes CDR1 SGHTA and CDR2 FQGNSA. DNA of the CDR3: TGTGCCAGCAGCTTAGCAGGGACTAGCATCAATGAGCAGTTCTTC. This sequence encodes CASSLAGTSINEQFF.

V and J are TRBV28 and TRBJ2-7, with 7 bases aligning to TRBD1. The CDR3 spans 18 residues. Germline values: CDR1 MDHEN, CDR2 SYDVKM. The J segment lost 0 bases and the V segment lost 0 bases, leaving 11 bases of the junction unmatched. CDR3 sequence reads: CASSLWGTDTLSSYEQYF. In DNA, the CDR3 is TGTGCCAGCAGTTTATGGGGGACAGACACCTTGAGCTCCTACGAGCAGTACTTC.

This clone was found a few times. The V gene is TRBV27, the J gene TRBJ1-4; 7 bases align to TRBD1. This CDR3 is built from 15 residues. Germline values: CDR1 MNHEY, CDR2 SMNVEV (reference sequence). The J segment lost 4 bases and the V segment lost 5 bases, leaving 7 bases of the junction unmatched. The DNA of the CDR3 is TGTGCCAGCAGTCCCGGGACAGCTCTTAATGAAAAACTGTTTTTT. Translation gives CASSPGTALNEKLFF.

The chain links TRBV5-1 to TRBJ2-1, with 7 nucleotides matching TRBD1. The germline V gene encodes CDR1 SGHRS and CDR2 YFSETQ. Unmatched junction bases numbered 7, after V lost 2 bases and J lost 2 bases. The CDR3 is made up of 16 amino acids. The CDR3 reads CASSLGDSGTYNEQFF. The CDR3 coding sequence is TGCGCCAGCAGCTTAGGGGACAGCGGAACCTACAATGAGCAGTTCTTC.

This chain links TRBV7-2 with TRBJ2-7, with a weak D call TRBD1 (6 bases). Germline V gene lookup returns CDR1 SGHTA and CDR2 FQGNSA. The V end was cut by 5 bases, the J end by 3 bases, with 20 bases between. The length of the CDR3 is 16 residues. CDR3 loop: CASSPTPRQAHYEQYF. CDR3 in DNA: TGTGCCAGCAGCCCCACGCCGAGACAGGCACACTACGAGCAGTACTTC.

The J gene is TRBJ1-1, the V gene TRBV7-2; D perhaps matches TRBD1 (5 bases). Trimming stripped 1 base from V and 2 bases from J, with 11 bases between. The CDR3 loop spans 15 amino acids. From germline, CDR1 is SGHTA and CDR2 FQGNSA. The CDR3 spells CASSLVRDYNTEAFF. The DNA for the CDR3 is TGTGCCAGCAGCTTAGTTCGGGACTACAACACTGAAGCTTTCTTT.

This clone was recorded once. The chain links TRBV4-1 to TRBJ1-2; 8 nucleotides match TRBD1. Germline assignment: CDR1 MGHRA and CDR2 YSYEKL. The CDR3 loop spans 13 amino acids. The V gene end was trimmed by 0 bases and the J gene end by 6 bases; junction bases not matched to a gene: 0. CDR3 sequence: CASSQETGDGYTF. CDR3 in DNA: TGCGCCAGCAGCCAAGAGACAGGGGATGGCTACACCTTC.

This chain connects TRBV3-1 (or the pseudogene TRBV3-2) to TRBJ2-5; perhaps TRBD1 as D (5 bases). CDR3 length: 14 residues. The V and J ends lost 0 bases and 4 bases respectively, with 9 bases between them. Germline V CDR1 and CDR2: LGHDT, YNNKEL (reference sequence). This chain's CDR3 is CASSQDWGGETQYF. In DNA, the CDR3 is TGTGCCAGCAGCCAAGACTGGGGCGGAGAGACCCAGTACTTC.

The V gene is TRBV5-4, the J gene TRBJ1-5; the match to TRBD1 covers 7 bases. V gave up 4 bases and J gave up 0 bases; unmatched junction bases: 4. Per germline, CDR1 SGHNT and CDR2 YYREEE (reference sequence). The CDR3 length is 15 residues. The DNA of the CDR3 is TGTGCCAGCAGCGTACAGGGGAATAGCAATCAGCCCCAGCATTTT. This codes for CASSVQGNSNQPQHF.

The CDR3 protein is CASMPNLIAGAGETQYF. The CDR3 nucleotides are TGTGCCAGCATGCCAAACCTTATAGCGGGAGCCGGTGAGACCCAGTACTTC. The J gene is TRBJ2-5, the V gene TRBV21-1; the table assigns TRBD2, which was not confirmed against the DNA. TRBV21-1 is deemed a pseudogene. CDR3 size: 17 residues.

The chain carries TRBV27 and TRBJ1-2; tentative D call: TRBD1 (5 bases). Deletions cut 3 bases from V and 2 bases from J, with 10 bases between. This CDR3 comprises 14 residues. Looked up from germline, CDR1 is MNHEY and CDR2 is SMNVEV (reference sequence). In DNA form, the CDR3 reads TGTGCCAGCAGTTTGGGGGGTTTAAACTATGGCTACACCTTC. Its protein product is CASSLGGLNYGYTF.

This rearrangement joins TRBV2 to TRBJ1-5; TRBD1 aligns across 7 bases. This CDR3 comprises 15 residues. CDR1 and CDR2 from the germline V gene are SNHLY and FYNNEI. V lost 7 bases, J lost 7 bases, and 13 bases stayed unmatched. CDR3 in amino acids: CASNVVRDSGQPQHF. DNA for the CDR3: TGTGCCAGCAATGTGGTTCGGGACAGCGGGCAGCCCCAGCATTTT. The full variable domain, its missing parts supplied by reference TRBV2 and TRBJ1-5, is EPEVTQTPSHQVTQMGQEVILRCVPISNHLYFYWYRQILGQKVEFLVSFYNNEISEKSEIFDDQFSVERPDGSNFTLKIRSTKLEDSAMYFCASNVVRDSGQPQHFGDGTRLSIL.

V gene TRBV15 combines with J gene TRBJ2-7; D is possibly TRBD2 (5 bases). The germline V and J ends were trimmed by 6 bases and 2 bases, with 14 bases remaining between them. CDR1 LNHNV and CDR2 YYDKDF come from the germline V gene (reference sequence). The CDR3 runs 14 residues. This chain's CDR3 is CATRRGLLAYEQYF. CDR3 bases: TGTGCCACCAGGCGTGGACTGTTAGCCTACGAGCAGTACTTC.

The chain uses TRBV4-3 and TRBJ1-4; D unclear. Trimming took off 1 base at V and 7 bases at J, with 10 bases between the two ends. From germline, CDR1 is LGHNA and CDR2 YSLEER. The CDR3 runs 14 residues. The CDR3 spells CASSQVKAVEKLFF. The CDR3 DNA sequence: TGCGCCAGCAGCCAAGTGAAGGCGGTTGAAAAACTGTTTTTT.

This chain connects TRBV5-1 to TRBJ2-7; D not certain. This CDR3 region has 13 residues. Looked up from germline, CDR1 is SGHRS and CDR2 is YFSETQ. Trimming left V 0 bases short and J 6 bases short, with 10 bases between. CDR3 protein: CASSLGATSEQYF. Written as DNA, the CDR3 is TGCGCCAGCAGCTTGGGGGCAACTTCCGAGCAGTACTTC. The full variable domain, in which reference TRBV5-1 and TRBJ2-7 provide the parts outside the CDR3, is KAGVTQTPRYLIKTRGQQVTLSCSPISGHRSVSWYQQTPGQGLQFLFEYFSETQRNKGNFPGRFSGRQFSNSRSEMNVSTLELGDSALYLCASSLGATSEQYFGPGTRLTVT.

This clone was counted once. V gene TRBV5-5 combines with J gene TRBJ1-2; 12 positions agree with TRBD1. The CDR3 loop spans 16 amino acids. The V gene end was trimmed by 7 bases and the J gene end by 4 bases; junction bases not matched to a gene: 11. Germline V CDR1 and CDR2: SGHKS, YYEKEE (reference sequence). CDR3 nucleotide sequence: TGTGCCAGCCTACATGGGACAGGGGGCGTGGGCTATGGCTACACCTTC. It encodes CASLHGTGGVGYGYTF.

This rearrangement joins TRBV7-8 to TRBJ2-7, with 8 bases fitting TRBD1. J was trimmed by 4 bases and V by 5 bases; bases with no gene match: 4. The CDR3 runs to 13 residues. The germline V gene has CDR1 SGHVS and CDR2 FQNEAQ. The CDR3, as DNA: TGTGCCAGCAGCCGCTACAGGGGGTACGAGCAGTACTTC. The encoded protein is CASSRYRGYEQYF.

In DNA, the CDR3 is TGTGCCAGCAGGAGGACAGGGAACATAGATACGCAGTATTTT. This translates into CASRRTGNIDTQYF. J is TRBJ2-3 and V is TRBV2, with 8 positions matching TRBD1. Germline V gene lookup returns CDR1 SNHLY and CDR2 FYNNEI. Trimming removed 6 bases from V and 5 bases from J; junction bases left unmatched: 7. CDR3 length: 14 residues.

The CDR3 coding sequence is TGTGCCAGCAGCACGAGTACCAGGGGTTTGCACTATGGCTACACCTTC. It translates to CASSTSTRGLHYGYTF. The chain employs TRBV21-1 and TRBJ1-2; the D call of TRBD1 is as the table states it, not checked on the DNA. TRBV21-1 is a recognized pseudogene. This CDR3 is built from 16 residues.

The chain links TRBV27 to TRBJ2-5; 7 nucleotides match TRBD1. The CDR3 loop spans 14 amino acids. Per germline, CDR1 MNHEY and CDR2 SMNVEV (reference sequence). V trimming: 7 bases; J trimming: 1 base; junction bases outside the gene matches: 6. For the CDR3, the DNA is TGTGCCAGCACTTCGACAGGGTTCCAAGAGACCCAGTACTTC. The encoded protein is CASTSTGFQETQYF.

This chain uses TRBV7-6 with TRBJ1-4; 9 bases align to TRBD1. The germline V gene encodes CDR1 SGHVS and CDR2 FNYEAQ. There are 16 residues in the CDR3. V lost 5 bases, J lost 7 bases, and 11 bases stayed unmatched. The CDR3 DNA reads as TGTGCCAGCAGCCTGCTACCGGGACAGGGAAGTGAAAAACTGTTTTTT. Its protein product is CASSLLPGQGSEKLFF.

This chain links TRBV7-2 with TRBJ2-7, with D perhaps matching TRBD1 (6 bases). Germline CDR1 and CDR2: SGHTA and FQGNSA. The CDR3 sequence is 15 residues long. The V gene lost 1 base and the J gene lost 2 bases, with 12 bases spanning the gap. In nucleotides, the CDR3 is TGTGCCAGCAGCTTAGTACAGGGTGAAACCTACGAGCAGTACTTC. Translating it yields CASSLVQGETYEQYF.

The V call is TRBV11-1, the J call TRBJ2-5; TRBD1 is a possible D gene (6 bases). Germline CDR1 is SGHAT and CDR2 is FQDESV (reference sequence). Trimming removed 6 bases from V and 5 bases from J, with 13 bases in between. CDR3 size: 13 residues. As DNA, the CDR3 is TGTGCCAGCAGACACAGGGTAGGCGAGACCCAGTACTTC. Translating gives CASRHRVGETQYF.

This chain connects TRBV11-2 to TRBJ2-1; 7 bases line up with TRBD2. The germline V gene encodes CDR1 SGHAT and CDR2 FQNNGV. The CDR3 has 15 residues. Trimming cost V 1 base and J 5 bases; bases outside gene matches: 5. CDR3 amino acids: CASSLVLAENNEQFF. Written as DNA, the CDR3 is TGTGCCAGCAGCTTAGTTCTAGCGGAGAACAATGAGCAGTTCTTC. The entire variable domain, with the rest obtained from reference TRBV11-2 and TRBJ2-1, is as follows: EAGVAQSPRYKIIEKRQSVAFWCNPISGHATLYWYQQILGQGPKLLIQFQNNGVVDDSQLPKDRFSAERLKGVDSTLKIQPAKLEDSAVYLCASSLVLAENNEQFFGPGTRLTVL.

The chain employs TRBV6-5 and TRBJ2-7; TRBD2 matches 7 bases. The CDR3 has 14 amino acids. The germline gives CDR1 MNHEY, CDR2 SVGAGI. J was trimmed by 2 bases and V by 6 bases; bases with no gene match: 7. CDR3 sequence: CASRKGLSTYEQYF. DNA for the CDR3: TGTGCCAGCAGGAAGGGACTATCAACCTACGAGCAGTACTTC.